The next 10 T cell receptor beta chains were all read from a single sample in a study of CD8+CD57+ T cells in acquired aplastic anemia. Genomic DNA, serving as template, underwent TCR beta VDJ and CDR3 profiling. TCRdb ran MiXCR on the reads and lists one entry per CDR3 protein. In the table there are 200,000 to 250,000 distinct CDR3 sequences, approximately 60% of which are singletons. An expansion of CD8+CD57+ cells by flow cytometry had been shown in patients chosen for sequencing. Sequenced: sorted CD4+, CD8+, or CD8+CD57+ T cells (not recorded which) from PBMCs. The receptors come from a human donor with aplastic anemia.

V gene TRBV29-1 combines with J gene TRBJ2-7; D ambiguous. CDR3 length: 16 residues. CDR1 SQVTM and CDR2 ANQGSEA come from the germline V gene. V lost 0 bases, J lost 0 bases, and 15 bases lay in between. CDR3 region: CSVEDDVGGVSYEQYF. For the CDR3, the DNA is TGCAGCGTTGAAGATGACGTAGGCGGCGTCTCCTACGAGCAGTACTTC.

This chain connects TRBV2 to TRBJ2-2; 8 nucleotides align to TRBD1. The germline V gene has CDR1 SNHLY and CDR2 FYNNEI. The CDR3 has 14 residues. V gave up 3 bases and J gave up 6 bases; unmatched junction bases: 3. The DNA of the CDR3 is TGTGCCAGCAGTGACAGGGGGCGCCCCGGGGAGCTGTTTTTT. It yields the protein CASSDRGRPGELFF.

This chain connects TRBV12-3 or TRBV12-4 to TRBJ2-7, with a weak D call TRBD1 (5 bases). With 6 bases removed from V and 1 base from J, the gap between germline ends came to 13 bases. This CDR3 is 14 amino acids long. As DNA, the CDR3 is TGTGCCAGCAGCGGACACTACGGATCCTACGAGCAGTACTTC. The encoded protein is CASSGHYGSYEQYF.

The CDR3 reads CSARLAGGLYNEQFF. Written as DNA, the CDR3 is TGCAGTGCTAGATTAGCGGGGGGATTATACAATGAGCAGTTCTTC. This chain joins TRBV20-1 and TRBJ2-1; 10 bases are a match to TRBD2. The length of the CDR3 is 15 residues. Germline lookup yields CDR1 DFQATT and CDR2 SNEGSKA (reference sequence). Germline trimming cut 2 bases from V and 4 bases from J; bases unmatched to any gene: 5.

The gene calls are TRBV9 and TRBJ2-5; 8 nucleotides agree with TRBD1. This CDR3 is built from 13 residues. Germline assignment: CDR1 SGDLS and CDR2 YYNGEE. Germline trimming cut 2 bases from V and 5 bases from J; bases unmatched to any gene: 2. CDR3 bases: TGTGCCAGCAGCGTCCGACAGGGGGAGACCCAGTACTTC. Its protein is CASSVRQGETQYF.

The CDR3 nucleotides are TGTGCCACCAGCAGGATAGCGGGACTGGGCGACAATGAGCAGTTCTTC. Translated: CATSRIAGLGDNEQFF. The chain combines TRBV15 with TRBJ2-1, with 8 positions matching TRBD2. The CDR3 consists of 16 residues. V trimming: 3 bases; J trimming: 5 bases; junction bases outside the gene matches: 9. Germline CDR1 and CDR2: LNHNV and YYDKDF (reference sequence).

This chain joins TRBV29-1 and TRBJ2-1, with 8 bases lining up with TRBD2. CDR1 is SQVTM, CDR2 ANQGSEA, per germline. V gave up 7 bases and J gave up 7 bases; unmatched junction bases: 12. The CDR3 consists of 14 residues. The CDR3 DNA is TGCAGCGCGGGAGCGGGAGTGAAACAGAATGAGCAGTTCTTC. Translation gives CSAGAGVKQNEQFF.

This chain uses TRBV7-2 with TRBJ2-2; 14 bases are a match to TRBD2. The germline gives CDR1 SGHTA, CDR2 FQGNSA. There are 19 residues in the CDR3. Trimming at V came to 4 bases and at J to 4 bases, leaving 11 bases not matched to a gene. Here the CDR3 reads CASSSLTSGGAYGTGELFF. In DNA, the CDR3 is TGTGCCAGCAGCTCCCTGACTAGCGGGGGGGCCTACGGCACCGGGGAGCTGTTTTTT.

The V call is TRBV29-1, the J call TRBJ1-2; maybe TRBD1 (6 bases). CDR3 length equals 13 residues. V was cut by 4 bases and J by 4 bases, with 13 bases left in between. Germline V gene lookup returns CDR1 SQVTM and CDR2 ANQGSEA. The CDR3 nucleotides are TGCAGCGTTGGGGAGGGGGGGGGCTATGGCTACACCTTC. Translating it yields CSVGEGGGYGYTF.

The V gene is TRBV25-1, the J gene TRBJ1-6, with a possible D match to TRBD1 (6 bases). With 5 bases removed from V and 3 bases from J, the gap between germline ends came to 11 bases. Germline lookup yields CDR1 MGHDK and CDR2 SYGVNS. This CDR3 region has 15 residues. Written as DNA, the CDR3 is TGTGCCAGCAGTAGGACAGAGAACTATAATTCACCCCTCCACTTT. Translating gives CASSRTENYNSPLHF.